Listed here are 22 T cell receptor beta chains from one sample, sequenced in a study of cytomegalovirus exposure and HLA in healthy donors. PCR primers comprised 60 Vbeta and 13 Jbeta primers. The repertoire was sequenced with immunoSEQ multiplex PCR; TCRdb's copy has only in-frame clones and lacks some. The table includes 200,000 or so clones, about 84% detected once. Sequenced: PBMCs. These receptors were obtained from a human donor in good health.

The chain combines TRBV5-4 with TRBJ2-7; 9 nucleotides line up with TRBD1. Unmatched junction bases numbered 3, after V lost 2 bases and J lost 3 bases. This CDR3 comprises 14 residues. CDR1 and CDR2 from the germline V gene are SGHNT and YYREEE (reference sequence). This CDR3 is CASSFRDRVYEQYF. CDR3 nucleotides: TGTGCCAGCAGCTTCCGGGACAGGGTCTACGAGCAGTACTTC.

The V and J genes are TRBV9 and TRBJ2-7, with D tentatively TRBD2 (6 bases). The CDR3 runs 14 residues. Germline CDR1 and CDR2: SGDLS and YYNGEE. Trimming left V 1 base short and J 5 bases short, with 13 bases between. This chain's CDR3 is CASSVSPTGDEQYF. CDR3 coding DNA: TGTGCCAGCAGCGTATCACCAACGGGGGACGAGCAGTACTTC.

V usage is TRBV5-4 and J usage is TRBJ2-1; 8 bases line up with TRBD2. Germline V lookup: CDR1 SGHNT, CDR2 YYREEE (reference sequence). CDR3 length: 15 residues. J gave up 0 bases and V 4 bases, and 3 bases lay outside the gene matches. CDR3 in amino acids: CASSVLAGSYNEQFF. The CDR3 region has the DNA TGTGCCAGCAGCGTTCTAGCGGGCTCCTACAATGAGCAGTTCTTC. The full variable domain, with the rest looked up from reference TRBV5-4 and TRBJ2-1, is ETGVTQSPTHLIKTRGQQVTLRCSSQSGHNTVSWYQQALGQGPQFIFQYYREEENGRGNFPPRFSGLQFPNYSSELNVNALELDDSALYLCASSVLAGSYNEQFFGPGTRLTVL.

The chain has TRBV14 and TRBJ1-2; tentatively, D is TRBD1 (5 bases). Germline loops: CDR1 SGHDN, CDR2 FVKESK. Trimming shortened V by 0 bases and J by 5 bases, and 10 bases separated the two germline ends. The CDR3 is made up of 14 amino acids. DNA of the CDR3: TGTGCCAGCAGCCAAGAAGGCAGGGCTTATGGCTACACCTTC. Its protein product is CASSQEGRAYGYTF.

V gene TRBV4-2 combines with J gene TRBJ2-5; D unresolved. The end of the DNA aligns better with TRBJ2-7, so the J call may be wrong. CDR3 length: 12 residues. In germline, CDR1 is LGHNA, CDR2 YNFKEQ. CDR3 residues: CASSQDSYEQYF. The CDR3 bases are TGTGCCAGCAGCCAAGATTCGTACGAGCAGTACTTC.

This chain connects TRBV7-3 to TRBJ2-7, with D tentatively TRBD2 (6 bases). The germline gives CDR1 SGHTA, CDR2 FQGTGA. V was pared by 6 bases and J by 7 bases, with 16 bases between. The CDR3 length is 13 residues. CDR3 nucleotides: TGTGCCAGCAGTTACATCGGCGGGAAGGAGCAGTACTTC. Encoded protein: CASSYIGGKEQYF. Looking up the rest from reference TRBV7-3 and TRBJ2-7 gives the full variable domain: GAGVSQTPSNKVTEKGKYVELRCDPISGHTALYWYRQSLGQGPEFLIYFQGTGAADDSGLPNDRFFAVRPEGSVSTLKIQRTERGDSAVYLCASSYIGGKEQYFGPGTRLTVT.

A word on this clone: At one end the junction does not follow the germline gene, possibly because of a read error. Other DNA variants within this sample encode the same CDR3. The chain employs TRBV5-6 and TRBJ1-5; TRBD1 aligns across 9 bases. The length of the CDR3 is 16 residues. Germline V gives CDR1 SGHDT, CDR2 YYEEEE. For the CDR3, the DNA is TGTGCCAGCAGCTTGTTCTGGGACAGGGACAATCAGCCCCAGCATTTC. Translated: CASSLFWDRDNQPQHF.

The chain is built from TRBV7-2 and TRBJ2-7; 8 bases fit TRBD2. CDR1 and CDR2 (germline): SGHTA, FQGNSA. V was clipped by 4 bases and J by 5 bases; unmatched bases: 10. This CDR3 contains 15 residues. The CDR3 protein is CASSSTPGLVNEQYF. In DNA, the CDR3 is TGTGCCAGCAGCTCAACTCCGGGACTAGTCAACGAGCAGTACTTC. Full variable domain (rest looked up from reference TRBV7-2 and TRBJ2-7): GAGVSQSPSNKVTEKGKDVELRCDPISGHTALYWYRQSLGQGLEFLIYFQGNSAPDKSGLPSDRFSAERTGGSVSTLTIQRTQQEDSAVYLCASSSTPGLVNEQYFGPGTRLTVT.

The rearrangement links TRBV30 to TRBJ2-7; 7 bases map to TRBD1. CDR1 is GTSNPN and CDR2 is SVGIG in the germline V gene (reference sequence). CDR3 length: 15 amino acids. With 0 bases clipped from V and 0 bases from J, the junction kept 5 bases outside the gene matches. The CDR3 here is CAWSVVGTASYEQYF. The CDR3 coding sequence is TGTGCCTGGAGTGTAGTCGGGACAGCCTCCTACGAGCAGTACTTC.

CDR3 bases: TGTGCCATCAGTGAGGACAGCGTATTCTCCTACAATGAGCAGTTCTTC. Its translation is CAISEDSVFSYNEQFF. The chain combines TRBV10-3 with TRBJ2-1; D possibly corresponds to TRBD1 (5 bases). CDR1 ENHRY and CDR2 SYGVKD come from the germline V gene. Trimming stripped 2 bases from V and 0 bases from J, with 11 bases between. This CDR3 spans 16 amino acids.

This rearrangement joins TRBV6-1 to TRBJ1-4; TRBD1 might be the D (6 bases). The V end lost 2 bases, the J end lost 7 bases, and 14 bases lay between the germline ends. The CDR3 sequence is 15 residues long. Germline CDR1 MNHNS, CDR2 SASEGT. CDR3 amino acids: CASSELRGASEKLFF. DNA of the CDR3: TGTGCCAGCAGTGAATTGCGGGGGGCGAGTGAAAAACTGTTTTTT.

The rearrangement uses TRBV5-4 and TRBJ2-1; TRBD2 is a possible D gene (6 bases). CDR1 SGHNT and CDR2 YYREEE come from the germline V gene (reference sequence). The V end lost 2 bases, the J end lost 5 bases, and 14 bases lay between the germline ends. The CDR3 loop spans 15 amino acids. The CDR3: CASSFPWAGNNEQFF. The DNA for the CDR3 is TGTGCCAGCAGCTTCCCTTGGGCGGGGAACAATGAGCAGTTCTTC. The whole variable domain, remainder taken from reference TRBV5-4 and TRBJ2-1, is ETGVTQSPTHLIKTRGQQVTLRCSSQSGHNTVSWYQQALGQGPQFIFQYYREEENGRGNFPPRFSGLQFPNYSSELNVNALELDDSALYLCASSFPWAGNNEQFFGPGTRLTVL.

The chain employs TRBV4-1 and TRBJ2-7; no definite D call. V lost 3 bases to trimming and J lost 2 bases, with 20 bases between them. The CDR3 totals 17 residues. Germline-derived CDR1 and CDR2 are MGHRA and YSYEKL. CDR3 nucleotide sequence: TGCGCCAGCAGCCAGGGCGCTCAGAAACTGTTCGCCTACGAGCAGTACTTC. It is translated as CASSQGAQKLFAYEQYF.

The J gene is TRBJ2-5, the V gene TRBV9; D uncertain. V lost 0 bases to trimming and J lost 0 bases, with 6 bases between them. The CDR3 is 14 amino acids. Germline-derived CDR1 and CDR2 are SGDLS and YYNGEE. CDR3 DNA sequence: TGTGCCAGCAGCGTAGATCGGGACCAAGAGACCCAGTACTTC. Residues: CASSVDRDQETQYF.

V and J are TRBV5-6 and TRBJ2-3; D is uncertain. Deletions cut 4 bases from V and 1 base from J, with 7 bases between. This CDR3 has 13 residues. The V gene's germline CDR1 is SGHDT and CDR2 YYEEEE. CDR3 loop: CASSPAGTDTQYF. Here the CDR3 DNA reads TGTGCCAGCAGCCCGGCGGGCACAGATACGCAGTATTTT.

This clone was seen just once. The rearrangement uses TRBV15 and TRBJ2-7; 8 bases are a match to TRBD2. The CDR3 spans 19 residues. V was pared by 3 bases and J by 0 bases, with 16 bases of the junction left unmatched. The germline gives CDR1 LNHNV, CDR2 YYDKDF (reference sequence). The CDR3 spells CATSSPGGREVGSSYEQYF. In DNA form, the CDR3 reads TGTGCCACCAGCAGCCCGGGGGGGCGGGAGGTGGGGAGCTCCTACGAGCAGTACTTC.

The CDR3 here is CASRYPGTAKPYGYTF. The CDR3 DNA reads as TGTGCCAGCAGATACCCCGGGACAGCTAAACCTTATGGCTACACCTTC. V is TRBV6-5 and J is TRBJ1-2, with 7 nucleotides matching TRBD1. V dropped 6 bases and J dropped 5; count of bases not matched to a gene: 15. The CDR3 totals 16 residues. Germline CDR1 reads MNHEY; CDR2 reads SVGAGI.

The table lists this clone with a count of one. The chain is built from TRBV7-9 and TRBJ2-1; 10 positions match TRBD2. Germline CDR1 reads SEHNR; CDR2 reads FQNEAQ (reference sequence). The CDR3 sequence is 15 residues long. V lost 3 bases and J lost 7; bases outside the gene matches: 6. The CDR3 coding sequence is TGTGCCAGCAGCTTTAAAGCGGGAGGGGAGAATGAGCAGTTCTTC. Its translation is CASSFKAGGENEQFF.

The rearrangement joins TRBV6-1 to TRBJ2-2, with 8 bases fitting TRBD1. CDR3 length equals 15 residues. V lost 4 bases and J lost 1; bases outside the gene matches: 2. Germline assignment: CDR1 MNHNS and CDR2 SASEGT. The CDR3 spells CASSAGQVNTGELFF. The CDR3 DNA reads TGTGCCAGCAGTGCGGGACAGGTGAACACCGGGGAGCTGTTTTTT.

CDR3 protein: CASSPPTAYEQYF. The CDR3 nucleotides read TGTGCCAGCTCACCACCCACAGCCTACGAGCAGTACTTC. The rearrangement joins TRBV18 to TRBJ2-7; D is uncertain. V lost 0 bases and J lost 2, with 5 bases in between. The CDR3 covers 13 residues. Germline CDR1 is KGHSH and CDR2 is LQKENI.

This clone was observed a few times. The V gene is TRBV5-4, the J gene TRBJ2-1; 13 bases are shared with TRBD2. The CDR3 runs 17 residues. The V gene end was trimmed by 2 bases and the J gene end by 0 bases; junction bases not matched to a gene: 2. CDR1 is SGHNT and CDR2 is YYREEE in the germline V gene (reference sequence). The CDR3 is CASSLGLAGDSYNEQFF. Written as DNA, the CDR3 is TGTGCCAGCAGCTTAGGACTAGCGGGGGACTCCTACAATGAGCAGTTCTTC.

V is TRBV16 and J is TRBJ1-5; no reliable D call. The CDR3 runs to 13 residues. V shed 1 base and J shed 5 bases, with 6 bases lying between them. Germline V gene lookup returns CDR1 KGHSY and CDR2 FQNENV. CDR3 bases: TGTGCCAGCAGCCAATGGAGGGATCAGCCCCAGCATTTT. Translated, it gives CASSQWRDQPQHF.